This T cell receptor (beta chain) was documented in a study of cytomegalovirus exposure and HLA in healthy donors. Primers for the PCR totalled 60 Vbeta and 13 Jbeta. TCRdb keeps only in-frame clones here, not all; method: immunoSEQ multiplex PCR. The repertoire consists of over 110,000 clones, with about 84% occurring once and the leading ten covering about 6.8%. This CDR3 comprises 14 residues. The receptor comes from a middle-aged woman in good health and CMV-seropositive. Sequenced input: PBMCs. The chain combines TRBV12-1 with TRBJ2-1; the table's D gene call, TRBD2, was not cross checked with the DNA. TRBV12-1 is a listed pseudogene. The CDR3 region has the DNA TGTGCCAGCAGCTTTGAGGTGATGAGCGGGCCCCAGTTCTTC. This codes for CASSFEVMSGPQFF.